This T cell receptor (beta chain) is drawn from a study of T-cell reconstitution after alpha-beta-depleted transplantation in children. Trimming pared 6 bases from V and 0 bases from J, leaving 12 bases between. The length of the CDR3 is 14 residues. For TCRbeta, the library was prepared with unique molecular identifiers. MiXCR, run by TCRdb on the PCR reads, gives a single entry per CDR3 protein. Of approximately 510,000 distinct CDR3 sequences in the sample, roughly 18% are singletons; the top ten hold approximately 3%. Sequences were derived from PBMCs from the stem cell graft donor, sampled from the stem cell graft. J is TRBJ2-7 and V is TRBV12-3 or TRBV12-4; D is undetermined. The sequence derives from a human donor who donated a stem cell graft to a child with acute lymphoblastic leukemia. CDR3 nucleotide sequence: TGTGCCAGCAGCCCCACCCCTCCCTCCTACGAGCAGTACTTC. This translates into CASSPTPPSYEQYF.